This T cell receptor (beta chain) is from a study of cytomegalovirus exposure and HLA in healthy donors. It was with 60 Vbeta and 13 Jbeta primers that the PCR ran. Assay used: immunoSEQ multiplex PCR; TCRdb lists only in-frame clones, some missing. This sample carries roughly 100,000 clones, nearly 80% of them seen once, and the ten largest clones take around 1.2%. Whole-study results and caveats: Donors belonging to an Asian-associated ancestry cluster reportedly showed fewer N-insertions in productive TCRs than the roughly 670-donor mean, according to what a later analysis found.

CDR1 and CDR2 from the germline V gene are SGDLS and YYNGEE. Trimming cost V 4 bases and J 6 bases; bases outside gene matches: 9. The CDR3 covers 15 residues. A note on this clone: The antigen remains unidentified.

The sample taken for sequencing was PBMCs. The clonotype was recovered from a man aged 25-45 years in good health and CMV-seronegative. The chain has TRBV9 and TRBJ1-5; 8 bases map to TRBD1. CDR3 nucleotides: TGTGCCAGCAGCACTGGACAGGGCGCCCGTCAGCCCCAGCATTTT. As protein: CASSTGQGARQPQHF.